The TCR beta chain described here comes from a study of blood T cells in healthy people across ages (dated by TCRdb to between 2014 and 2017). With respect to the entire study: In model experiments, template switching captured about one uniquely barcoded TCR beta cDNA molecule for every two T cells. The donors were divided into four age groups: young (average around 17 years), middle-aged (about 41), aged (approximately 62) and long-lived (roughly 86). Using deep sequencing normalized with unique cDNA molecular identifiers, the study measured how TCR beta repertoire diversity changes with age. The study analyzed two additional independent replicas of 1 million unique cDNA reads from the same blood draw for two donors, one aged 18 to 30 and one aged 80 or older.

The germline V gene encodes CDR1 ENHRY and CDR2 SYGVKD. The CDR3 spans 13 residues, from the cysteine through the phenylalanine. Just CDR3 DNA is preserved here, 39 bases in frame from base 1. The research as a whole found: The long-lived group showed more naive CD4+ T cells, fewer expanded clones and increased TCR diversity than the aged group, suggesting age selection. Because the CMV infection status of the donors was unknown, age-related changes in expanded clonotypes may potentially have been confounded. Observed TCR beta diversity per million T cells fell roughly linearly with age, and a significant reduction was already apparent by age about 43. Conclusive comparison of naive and antigen-experienced compartments was prevented by the profiling of bulk unsorted PBMCs. Estimates of total diversity based on one million sequenced T cells were considered lower bounds and underestimates. A strong correlation was found between observed TCR beta diversity and the percentage of naive T cells measured by flow cytometry.

Donors were 40 or so systemically healthy Caucasian individuals from Russia aged 6 to 90 years. Each donor gave about 9.8 milliliters of peripheral blood, drawn into EDTA-treated Vacutainer tubes. Ficoll-Paque density-gradient centrifugation was used to isolate PBMCs, with at least 6 million obtained per sample. Total RNA was extracted from PBMCs with Trizol reagent, with at least 6 micrograms obtained per sample. For every donor, an aliquot of PBMCs went through flow cytometry to measure the percentages of naive CD45RAhigh/CD27high T cells. To prepare the library, 5' RACE was applied. For sequencing, an Illumina HiSeq 2500 was employed. A second roughly 7 to 11 cycle PCR used a sample-barcoded 5' primer and a J-beta primer mix. A unique molecular identifier was introduced onto each TCR beta cDNA molecule by a template-switch 5' adaptor carrying 12 random nucleotides. Each sample yielded at least 2.5 million CDR3-containing paired-end reads. First-strand cDNA synthesis was performed from all RNA using the Mint cDNA synthesis kit, with priming by a TRBC-specific oligonucleotide. Following uracil-DNA glycosylase treatment, a first 18-cycle PCR with universal primers M1SS and BC2_uni_R was performed on all cDNA. Turning to the authors' computational methods: Each sample was normalized by randomly selecting 1 million high-quality reads, each carrying a distinct molecular identifier. Instead of being binned into consensus sequences, reads with shared molecular identifiers were discarded. MiTCR, run with a Q25 quality threshold and the strictest error-elimination algorithm, handled CDR3 identification, clonotype clustering and error correction. A nonparametric unseen species model with Euler transformation was used to estimate lower-bound total TCR beta diversity. TCRdb reprocessed the public reads (quality trimming at Q25 with fastp, clone calling with MiXCR) and kept in-frame beta chains. CDR3 protein duplicates are merged, each entry listing the most common genes and DNA. The V and J calls here are based on TCRdb, not the publication. The sample contains 550,000 to 650,000 distinct CDR3 sequences, roughly a quarter of them found a single time. Of the sample, about 3.3% falls within the top ten clones.

A remark on this clonotype: Its antigen remains unidentified. One base away there is no much larger clone; base qualities are not given.

This sample was shared with a second study, whose subject was T cells of mothers and their children. The other study reports the following: Donors were nine systemically healthy Caucasian individuals: three mothers and their six children. cDNA synthesis used all of the extracted RNA, with about 1.5 ug of RNA in each 15 ul reaction. In the second PCR, the M1S primer introduced both the sample barcodes and 2-4 random nucleotides. Each mother yielded over 10 million TCR beta CDR3 reads and each child 2.5 million to 3 million reads. In both related and unrelated pairs, thymic selection shapes the output of TCR recombination in a similar way, with inherited differences having only a minor effect. Normalized repertoire overlap was always found to be slightly, but never significantly, higher in related mother-child pairs than in unrelated mother-child pairs. No persistent microchimeric T cell clones were found, with a detection sensitivity of approximately 95 clones per million clonotypes. The study used deep NGS to compare TCR beta repertoires of mothers and children, seeking features distinguishing related mother-child pairs from unrelated individuals. On average, the children were about 12 +/- 4 years old, while the mothers were roughly 36 +/- 4 years old. After adapters were ligated using NEBNext reagents, the libraries underwent 100+100 nt paired-end sequencing on an Illumina HiSeq 2000. To prevent cross-contamination, the mother and child libraries were prepared one month apart and sequenced in separate runs. Each donor had between 500,000 and 2,000,000 distinct TCR beta clonotypes identified. Naive TCR beta clonotypes were estimated from low-frequency clonotypes matched to each donor's FACS-determined naive share, without sorting.

Here the chain combines TRBV10-3 and TRBJ2-5, with TRBD1 identical over 8 junction bases. The J call may be wrong; the DNA end is better matched by TRBJ2-7. Sequencing was carried out using blood. This clonotype originated in a boy younger than 10 in good health. CDR3 sequence: CAISSRQGFEQYF. The DNA sequence reads TGTGCCATCAGTTCCCGACAGGGGTTCGAGCAGTACTTC.